The 16 T cell receptor beta chains below were found in one sample sequenced in a study of T cells in Graves' hyperthyroidism and ophthalmopathy. Researchers amplified the TCR beta CDR3 regions from RNA transcripts. Using the HTBI primer set, a first-round RT-PCR was run on the TCR CDR3. TCRdb reprocessed the multiplex PCR reads via MiXCR and lists one record per CDR3 protein. The sample carries about 580,000 distinct CDR3 sequences, 11% to 15% recorded once. The sequencing sample was made of blood. These receptors were collected from a woman between 25 and 40 years old with Graves' hyperthyroidism that later progressed to Graves' ophthalmopathy.

The chain links TRBV25-1 to TRBJ2-7; D gene uncertain. CDR1 is MGHDK and CDR2 is SYGVNS in the germline V gene. Deletions cut 4 bases from V and 6 bases from J, with 10 bases between. The CDR3 length is 12 residues. In nucleotides, the CDR3 is TGTGCCAGCAGTGGACTCCTCCCCGAGCAGTACTTC. It codes for CASSGLLPEQYF.

This clonotype was seen many times. This sequence joins TRBV9 and TRBJ1-3; D possibly corresponds to TRBD1 (6 bases). The V end was cut by 2 bases, the J end by 4 bases, with 13 bases between. Per germline, CDR1 SGDLS and CDR2 YYNGEE. The CDR3 sequence is 15 residues long. The CDR3 DNA is TGTGCCAGCAGCGTTGACGGGGGACACGGAAACACCATATATTTT. Amino acid sequence: CASSVDGGHGNTIYF.

CDR3 nucleotide sequence: TGTGCCACCAGTGATTCGACAGGGGGCCGCCACTACGAGCAGTACTTC. Its protein is CATSDSTGGRHYEQYF. The chain couples TRBV24-1 to TRBJ2-7, with 10 nucleotides matching TRBD1. Germline lookup yields CDR1 KGHDR and CDR2 SFDVKD. The V and J ends lost 2 bases and 3 bases, in that order; junction bases with no gene match: 6. The CDR3 contains 16 residues.

On this clonotype itself: Possible read error: a much larger clone is one base away. The V and J genes are TRBV28 and TRBJ2-1, with D perhaps matching TRBD2 (7 bases). This CDR3 has 15 residues. Germline CDR1 MDHEN, CDR2 SYDVKM. The CDR3 DNA follows: TGTGCCAGCAGTTTGGGGGGGCAAGGTGGCAATGAGCGGTTCTTC. This codes for CASSLGGQGGNERFF.

The chain is built from TRBV30 and TRBJ2-7, with TRBD2 identical over 9 bases. Germline V gene data show CDR1 as GTSNPN and CDR2 as SVGIG (reference sequence). J was trimmed by 2 bases and V by 5 bases; bases with no gene match: 10. This CDR3 spans 15 amino acids. The CDR3 loop reads CAWDSGTSFTYEQYF. In DNA form, the CDR3 reads TGTGCCTGGGACTCCGGGACTAGCTTCACCTACGAGCAGTACTTC.

The chain couples TRBV5-1 to TRBJ2-5; 15 positions match TRBD2. The CDR3 is 16 residues long. Germline loops: CDR1 SGHRS, CDR2 YFSETQ. V trimming: 4 bases; J trimming: 5 bases; junction bases outside the gene matches: 6. The DNA for the CDR3 is TGCGCCAGCAGCGGGGGACTAGCGGGAGGCTGGGAGACCCAGTACTTC. It is translated as CASSGGLAGGWETQYF.

This clonotype has at least ten counts. The chain couples TRBV6-2 or TRBV6-3 to TRBJ2-7; TRBD1 agrees at 8 bases. The J segment lost 6 bases and the V segment lost 4 bases, leaving 8 bases of the junction unmatched. CDR3 size: 14 residues. Germline V gives CDR1 MNHEY, CDR2 SVGEGT. The CDR3 DNA sequence: TGTGCCAGCAGTTCCCTGACAGGGGTTCGCGAGCAGTACTTC. Protein sequence: CASSSLTGVREQYF.

This clonotype showed up many times. The chain couples TRBV5-1 to TRBJ2-7, with D unclear. The ends were cut back, 0 bases at V and 3 bases at J, with 10 bases in the middle. The CDR3 totals 14 residues. The germline CDR1 and CDR2 sequences are SGHRS and YFSETQ. The CDR3 region is CASSLDGRDYEQYF. CDR3 coding DNA: TGCGCCAGCAGCTTGGACGGCAGAGACTACGAGCAGTACTTC.

CDR3 region: CASRPAPTSGNTIYF. The CDR3 DNA is TGTGCCAGCAGACCTGCACCTACCTCTGGAAACACCATATATTTT. The genes are TRBV6-2 or TRBV6-3 and TRBJ1-3; D gene unclear. The germline V gene has CDR1 MNHEY and CDR2 SVGEGT. The CDR3 contains 15 residues. The V and J ends lost 6 bases and 0 bases respectively, with 12 bases between them.

The chain is built from TRBV6-2 or TRBV6-3 and TRBJ1-3, with D tentatively TRBD1 (5 bases). This CDR3 contains 15 residues. V was clipped by 4 bases and J by 8 bases, with 18 bases between them. CDR1 and CDR2 (germline): MNHEY, SVGEGT. CDR3 sequence (DNA): TGTGCCAGCAGTTGGAGCGGGACCGAAGGCTACACCATATATTTT. Translation gives CASSWSGTEGYTIYF.

The CDR3 region has the DNA TGTGCCTGGAGTGTACAACTAGATACCTACGAGCAGTACTTC. Translated, it gives CAWSVQLDTYEQYF. The V call is TRBV30, the J call TRBJ2-7; TRBD2 might be the D (5 bases). The CDR3 runs to 14 residues. CDR1 is GTSNPN, CDR2 SVGIG, per germline (reference sequence). V lost 0 bases and J 2 bases, leaving 11 bases between the germline ends.

This clonotype was detected many times. CDR3 region: CASSMGPLGNQPQHF. CDR3 DNA sequence: TGTGCCAGCAGCATGGGACCTTTGGGCAATCAGCCCCAGCATTTT. The rearrangement uses TRBV5-6 and TRBJ1-5, with a possible D match to TRBD1 (5 bases). CDR1 is SGHDT, CDR2 YYEEEE, per germline. The CDR3 totals 15 residues. Trimming cost V 4 bases and J 2 bases, with 13 bases left between them.

The rearrangement uses TRBV11-2 and TRBJ2-5, with D maybe TRBD2 (6 bases). The V gene's germline CDR1 is SGHAT and CDR2 FQNNGV. The CDR3 contains 15 residues. Trimming removed 5 bases from V and 4 bases from J, with 17 bases in between. The CDR3: CASSAGLGVGETQYF. CDR3 in DNA: TGTGCCAGCAGCGCGGGACTGGGGGTTGGAGAGACCCAGTACTTC.

The chain uses TRBV11-2 and TRBJ2-5; unclear D gene. Germline CDR1 is SGHAT and CDR2 is FQNNGV. The germline V and J ends were trimmed by 1 base and 3 bases, with 12 bases remaining between them. This CDR3 spans 15 amino acids. The CDR3 DNA follows: TGTGCCAGCAGCTTAGCGAAAGGGCAGAAAGAGACCCAGTACTTC. Translating it yields CASSLAKGQKETQYF.

This clonotype was detected only a few times. The chain uses TRBV5-1 and TRBJ1-4, with D maybe TRBD1 (6 bases). Germline CDR1 is SGHRS and CDR2 is YFSETQ. CDR3 length: 15 amino acids. With 4 bases removed from V and 7 bases from J, the gap between germline ends came to 17 bases. In DNA, the CDR3 is TGCGCCAGCAGCCCCGGGACATCGGGGGGTGAAAAACTGTTTTTT. Its protein is CASSPGTSGGEKLFF.

In this sample, this clonotype turned up many times. The V call is TRBV2, the J call TRBJ2-7; the D gene is possibly TRBD1 (6 bases). CDR1 and CDR2 from the germline V gene are SNHLY and FYNNEI. This CDR3 comprises 15 residues. V was pared by 1 base and J by 2 bases, with 12 bases between. The CDR3 coding sequence is TGTGCCAGCAGTGAAGGGGTCAGGGGCACCTACGAGCAGTACTTC. This encodes CASSEGVRGTYEQYF.